Following are 11 T cell receptor beta chains from one sample sequenced in a study of CD8 T cells in Susac syndrome. The RNA, roughly 0.45 to 1 ug, was put through reverse transcription using random hexamers. TCRdb itself ran the immunoSEQ multiplex PCR reads through MiXCR, one entry per CDR3 protein. The sample includes 150,000 to 200,000 distinct CDR3 sequences, over 90% of them seen just once. Sequenced: CD4+ T cells from PBMCs. These receptor sequences come from a human donor with Susac syndrome.

V and J are TRBV30 and TRBJ1-2, with D uncertain. The V end lost 0 bases, the J end lost 8 bases, and 10 bases lay between the germline ends. The CDR3 has 12 amino acids. Germline CDR1 GTSNPN, CDR2 SVGIG (reference sequence). The CDR3 sequence is CAWSVRGNGYTF. Written as DNA, the CDR3 is TGTGCCTGGAGTGTACGAGGGAACGGCTACACCTTC.

J is TRBJ1-2 and V is TRBV20-1; D gene uncertain. CDR1 is DFQATT, CDR2 SNEGSKA, per germline (reference sequence). The length of the CDR3 is 14 residues. The germline V and J ends were trimmed by 6 bases and 4 bases, with 18 bases remaining between them. The CDR3 bases are TGCAGTGCCACCGACCCCGAACAGTTCTATGGCTACACCTTC. Amino acid sequence: CSATDPEQFYGYTF.

The genes are TRBV20-1 and TRBJ2-1, with D maybe TRBD1 (5 bases). Trimming cost V 0 bases and J 1 base, with 19 bases left between them. The CDR3 covers 18 residues. Germline V gene lookup returns CDR1 DFQATT and CDR2 SNEGSKA (reference sequence). This CDR3 is CSARERGLRQGSYNEQFF. CDR3 in DNA: TGCAGTGCTAGAGAACGAGGATTACGCCAGGGATCCTACAATGAGCAGTTCTTC.

The chain joins TRBV6-5 to TRBJ1-2, with D possibly being TRBD1 (5 bases). Germline CDR1 and CDR2: MNHEY and SVGAGI. The CDR3 is made up of 13 amino acids. The V end lost 6 bases, the J end lost 4 bases, and 12 bases lay between the germline ends. CDR3: CASSLRTSYGYTF. The CDR3 nucleotides are TGTGCCAGCAGCCTGAGGACATCCTATGGCTACACCTTC.

The chain carries TRBV20-1 and TRBJ1-1; TRBD1 aligns across 8 bases. Per germline, CDR1 DFQATT and CDR2 SNEGSKA (reference sequence). With V trimmed by 6 bases and J by 3 bases, 9 bases remained unmatched. This CDR3 is 14 amino acids long. In DNA form, the CDR3 reads TGCAGTGCCGCTCGCTGGGGACAGGACACTGAAGCTTTCTTT. Protein: CSAARWGQDTEAFF.

The chain joins TRBV29-1 to TRBJ2-1; D not certain. Germline V gene data show CDR1 as SQVTM and CDR2 as ANQGSEA. This CDR3 is 10 amino acids long. V lost 0 bases to trimming and J lost 7 bases, with 1 base between them. CDR3 in amino acids: CSVEENEQFF. The CDR3 DNA sequence: TGCAGCGTTGAAGAGAATGAGCAGTTCTTC.

The chain is built from TRBV6-2 or TRBV6-3 and TRBJ1-1; the D is unclear. Trimming shortened V by 5 bases and J by 4 bases, and 14 bases separated the two germline ends. CDR1 MNHEY and CDR2 SVGEGT come from the germline V gene. CDR3 length: 14 residues. The DNA for the CDR3 is TGTGCCAGCAGTGGAGGGAGAAGGGCCACTGAAGCTTTCTTT. Translating it yields CASSGGRRATEAFF.

The chain joins TRBV20-1 to TRBJ1-2, with D unresolved. Trimming left V 0 bases short and J 8 bases short, with 16 bases between. Germline-derived CDR1 and CDR2 are DFQATT and SNEGSKA (reference sequence). The CDR3 runs to 14 residues. The CDR3 is CSARDLGRPHGYTF. The CDR3 DNA reads as TGCAGTGCTAGAGATTTGGGCAGGCCTCACGGCTACACCTTC.

The chain carries TRBV28 and TRBJ1-3; D is uncertain. CDR3 length equals 13 residues. Per germline, CDR1 MDHEN and CDR2 SYDVKM. V was shortened by 8 bases and J by 1 base, with 9 bases between the two germline ends. The CDR3 loop is CASGRGSGNTIYF. In DNA form, the CDR3 reads TGTGCCAGCGGCAGAGGATCTGGAAACACCATATATTTT.

This chain uses TRBV10-3 with TRBJ1-1; 9 positions agree with TRBD1. The CDR3 loop spans 16 amino acids. V trimming: 3 bases; J trimming: 1 base; junction bases outside the gene matches: 6. Germline CDR1 is ENHRY and CDR2 is SYGVKD. The CDR3 DNA is TGTGCCATCAGTGATTGGGACAGGGAGGAGAACACTGAAGCTTTCTTT. Protein sequence: CAISDWDREENTEAFF.

This chain links TRBV4-1 with TRBJ1-4; 8 nucleotides agree with TRBD1. The CDR3 totals 14 residues. Germline-derived CDR1 and CDR2 are MGHRA and YSYEKL. V shed 0 bases, J shed 8 bases, and the junction held 2 bases outside the gene matches. The CDR3 reads CASSQDPGGEKLFF. Written as DNA, the CDR3 is TGCGCCAGCAGCCAAGACCCAGGGGGCGAAAAACTGTTTTTT.